The 21 T cell receptor beta chains reported below all come from one sample, sequenced in a study of response to subunit inactivated influenza vaccine. TCRdb used MiXCR to reprocess the RT-PCR reads, holding one entry per CDR3 protein. Of around 530,000 distinct CDR3 sequences in the sample, more than 15% are singletons; the top ten hold less than 4%. Here the sequenced sample was CD4+ T cells sorted from PBMCs, taken around 2 years after vaccination. Source of these receptors: a man aged 50-75 years who received an inactivated influenza vaccine.

This clonotype was counted only a few times. This chain joins TRBV12-3 or TRBV12-4 and TRBJ2-1; 11 bases fit TRBD2. The CDR3 has 18 residues. The trim removed 2 bases at V and 3 bases at J, leaving 9 bases unmatched. CDR3 coding DNA: TGTGCCAGCAGTTTATGGGCTAGCGGGGGGCTTCTCTACAATGAGCAGTTCTTC. Amino acid sequence: CASSLWASGGLLYNEQFF.

The V call is TRBV14, the J call TRBJ2-3; 10 nucleotides match TRBD2. Germline values: CDR1 SGHDN, CDR2 FVKESK. The CDR3 contains 16 residues. Trimming took 5 bases from V and 1 from J; bases not matched to a gene: 6. CDR3: CASSRPGTSGTDTQYF. The CDR3 nucleotides read TGTGCCAGCAGCAGACCCGGGACTAGCGGCACAGATACGCAGTATTTT.

This clonotype was detected only a few times. This chain joins TRBV11-2 and TRBJ1-2; 8 bases align to TRBD1. This CDR3 region has 15 residues. The ends lost 1 base at V and 6 bases at J; junction bases unmatched: 7. Germline lookup yields CDR1 SGHAT and CDR2 FQNNGV. As DNA, the CDR3 is TGTGCCAGCAGCTTAGCCAGGGGGCTAAAGAATGGCTACACCTTC. Protein sequence: CASSLARGLKNGYTF. Full variable domain (outside the CDR3, taken from reference TRBV11-2 and TRBJ1-2): EAGVAQSPRYKIIEKRQSVAFWCNPISGHATLYWYQQILGQGPKLLIQFQNNGVVDDSQLPKDRFSAERLKGVDSTLKIQPAKLEDSAVYLCASSLARGLKNGYTFGSGTRLTVV.

The rearrangement links TRBV29-1 to TRBJ2-2; TRBD1 agrees at 7 bases. Trimming cost V 3 bases and J 6 bases; bases outside gene matches: 4. Germline CDR1 reads SQVTM; CDR2 reads ANQGSEA. The CDR3 totals 13 residues. The CDR3, as DNA: TGCAGCGTTGACGGGCAGGGGGCCGGGGAGCTGTTTTTT. Translation gives CSVDGQGAGELFF.

The chain carries TRBV20-1 and TRBJ2-3; 13 nucleotides line up with TRBD2. Trimming at V came to 2 bases and at J to 1 base, leaving 3 bases not matched to a gene. Germline V gene lookup returns CDR1 DFQATT and CDR2 SNEGSKA (reference sequence). This CDR3 contains 16 residues. The chain's CDR3 is CSARTGLAGGTDTQYF. The CDR3 region has the DNA TGCAGTGCTAGAACCGGACTAGCGGGGGGCACAGATACGCAGTATTTT.

This clonotype was recorded at least ten times. The chain combines TRBV5-1 with TRBJ2-2; weak D call: TRBD2 (5 bases). CDR1 is SGHRS and CDR2 is YFSETQ in the germline V gene. The CDR3 is 15 residues long. Trimming took 4 bases from V and 2 from J, leaving 12 bases between them. CDR3 DNA sequence: TGCGCCAGCAGCCCCGGACTGGTAAACACCGGGGAGCTGTTTTTT. It encodes CASSPGLVNTGELFF.

This clonotype appeared many times. The gene calls are TRBV29-1 and TRBJ1-5, with 7 bases aligning to TRBD1. The CDR3 contains 14 residues. Losses at the gene ends were 4 bases for V and 3 bases for J; bases not matched to a gene: 6. From germline, CDR1 is SQVTM and CDR2 ANQGSEA. The CDR3 spells CSVGEGQFNQPQHF. In DNA form, the CDR3 reads TGCAGCGTTGGGGAGGGACAGTTCAATCAGCCCCAGCATTTT.

The table lists this clonotype with many counts. The chain uses TRBV3-1 and TRBJ1-1; D perhaps matches TRBD1 (5 bases). V was shortened by 4 bases and J by 1 base, with 10 bases between the two germline ends. From germline, CDR1 is LGHDT and CDR2 YNNKEL (reference sequence). There are 14 residues in the CDR3. CDR3 coding DNA: TGTGCCAGCAGCCCGACAGTGGAGAACACTGAAGCTTTCTTT. Its translation: CASSPTVENTEAFF.

This clonotype appeared once. The CDR3 reads CASSQTPFAEFF. CDR3 bases: TGTGCCAGCAGCCAAACGCCTTTTGCCGAGTTCTTC. The genes are TRBV7-9 and TRBJ2-1; D gene unclear. V was cut by 5 bases and J by 14 bases, with 16 bases left in between. From germline, CDR1 is SEHNR and CDR2 FQNEAQ (reference sequence). This CDR3 region has 12 residues.

The chain links TRBV28 to TRBJ2-7; D assignment may be TRBD1 or TRBD2 (5 bases each). CDR1 and CDR2 (germline): MDHEN, SYDVKM. The length of the CDR3 is 12 residues. V was clipped by 4 bases and J by 4 bases, with 8 bases between them. The CDR3 is CASSSREYEQYF. DNA of the CDR3: TGTGCCAGCAGTTCCAGGGAGTACGAGCAGTACTTC.

The rearrangement links TRBV12-3 or TRBV12-4 to TRBJ2-1; TRBD1 aligns across 7 bases. V gave up 5 bases and J gave up 5 bases; unmatched junction bases: 9. This CDR3 has 15 amino acids. Here the CDR3 DNA reads TGTGCCAGCAGTCTCTTGACAGGGCTAAACAATGAGCAGTTCTTC. Amino acid sequence: CASSLLTGLNNEQFF.

Only a few counts were recorded for this clonotype. The CDR3 here is CAISETRGGGYTF. The CDR3 nucleotides read TGTGCCATCAGTGAGACGAGGGGTGGAGGCTACACCTTC. V usage is TRBV10-3 and J usage is TRBJ1-2, with a tentative D call TRBD1 (5 bases). The ends were cut back, 2 bases at V and 8 bases at J, with 12 bases in the middle. CDR3 length: 13 residues. Germline assignment: CDR1 ENHRY and CDR2 SYGVKD.

This clonotype appeared a few times. The genes are TRBV2 and TRBJ2-2, with TRBD2 matching over 11 bases. Germline loops: CDR1 SNHLY, CDR2 FYNNEI. CDR3 size: 16 residues. Trimming took 6 bases from V and 5 from J; bases not matched to a gene: 8. CDR3 DNA sequence: TGTGCCAGCAGCGCGCCGGGACTAGCGGAGACCGGGGAGCTGTTTTTT. Translating it yields CASSAPGLAETGELFF.

The chain carries TRBV7-9 and TRBJ1-3, with 8 bases lining up with TRBD1. The ends lost 7 bases at V and 0 bases at J; junction bases unmatched: 11. CDR1 is SEHNR and CDR2 is FQNEAQ in the germline V gene (reference sequence). The CDR3 sequence is 17 residues long. The CDR3 spells CASTEPGTGLSGNTIYF. CDR3 in DNA: TGTGCCAGCACCGAACCAGGGACAGGTCTCTCTGGAAACACCATATATTTT. Full variable domain (missing parts from reference TRBV7-9 and TRBJ1-3): DTGVSQNPRHKITKRGQNVTFRCDPISEHNRLYWYRQTLGQGPEFLTYFQNEAQLEKSRLLSDRFSAERPKGSFSTLEIQRTEQGDSAMYLCASTEPGTGLSGNTIYFGEGSWLTVV.

This clonotype was detected only a few times. The chain links TRBV7-2 to TRBJ2-1; 7 bases line up with TRBD2. There are 15 residues in the CDR3. Per germline, CDR1 SGHTA and CDR2 FQGNSA. V lost 1 base and J lost 7; bases outside the gene matches: 7. The CDR3 here is CASSLGAGDFNEQFF. CDR3 nucleotides: TGTGCCAGCAGCTTAGGGGCGGGAGACTTTAATGAGCAGTTCTTC.

This clonotype was counted ten times or more. J is TRBJ2-5 and V is TRBV5-5; TRBD2 aligns across 10 bases. The CDR3 has 15 amino acids. Germline lookup yields CDR1 SGHKS and CDR2 YYEKEE (reference sequence). Trimming cost V 1 base and J 5 bases; bases outside gene matches: 5. The CDR3 protein is CASSLRLAGVETQYF. The CDR3 DNA is TGTGCCAGCAGCTTGAGGCTAGCGGGAGTGGAGACCCAGTACTTC. The whole variable domain, remainder taken from reference TRBV5-5 and TRBJ2-5, is DAGVTQSPTHLIKTRGQQVTLRCSPISGHKSVSWYQQVLGQGPQFIFQYYEKEERGRGNFPDRFSARQFPNYSSELNVNALLLGDSALYLCASSLRLAGVETQYFGPGTRLLVL.

There are a few counts of this clonotype. The rearrangement links TRBV6-2 or TRBV6-3 to TRBJ2-1; perhaps TRBD2 as D (6 bases). The CDR3 contains 13 residues. Looked up from germline, CDR1 is MNHEY and CDR2 is SVGEGT. With 8 bases removed from V and 3 bases from J, the gap between germline ends came to 11 bases. The CDR3 coding sequence is TGTGCCAGCTTCTCGGGACTCTACAATGAGCAGTTCTTC. It specifies CASFSGLYNEQFF.

CDR3 sequence reads: CASSSQLGGYEQYF. The CDR3 DNA reads TGCGCCAGCAGCTCTCAGCTGGGTGGATACGAGCAGTACTTC. V and J are TRBV4-3 and TRBJ2-7; D unclear. The germline gives CDR1 LGHNA, CDR2 YSLEER. Trimming removed 5 bases from V and 4 bases from J, with 15 bases in between. The CDR3 is 14 residues long.

The chain combines TRBV7-2 with TRBJ2-5; 11 nucleotides agree with TRBD1. Germline V lookup: CDR1 SGHTA, CDR2 FQGNSA. The CDR3 covers 16 residues. J lost 5 bases, V lost 6 bases, and 11 bases had no gene match. CDR3 sequence: CASSFTGTGGRETQYF. CDR3 sequence (DNA): TGTGCCAGCAGTTTTACCGGGACAGGGGGACGCGAGACCCAGTACTTC.

The chain is built from TRBV29-1 and TRBJ2-1, with D tentatively TRBD2 (5 bases). Trimming stripped 3 bases from V and 0 bases from J, with 12 bases between. The germline V gene encodes CDR1 SQVTM and CDR2 ANQGSEA. This CDR3 region has 15 residues. CDR3 amino acids: CSVDSAAFSYNEQFF. CDR3 DNA: TGCAGCGTTGATTCAGCGGCCTTCTCCTACAATGAGCAGTTCTTC.

This clonotype came up a few times. The CDR3 spells CSAKTGQAISEQYF. The CDR3 DNA sequence: TGCAGCGCTAAAACGGGACAGGCGATCAGCGAGCAGTACTTC. V is TRBV29-1 and J is TRBJ2-7, with 8 positions matching TRBD1. CDR1 is SQVTM, CDR2 ANQGSEA, per germline. CDR3 length equals 14 residues. V lost 7 bases to trimming and J lost 6 bases; unmatched junction nucleotides: 14.